The rows below give T cell receptor beta chains drawn from one sample of a study of blood T cell repertoires in COVID-19. TCRdb keeps only in-frame clones here, not all; method: immunoSEQ multiplex PCR. The data contain about 430,000 clones, roughly 84% of them singletons. Sample: PBMCs or T cells enriched from blood (not recorded which). The receptors here all came from a woman between 18 and 29 years old who had been exposed to COVID-19. The CDR3 runs from the conserved cysteine through the conserved F or W. A D gene is named only where the DNA matches it firmly. Size is stated for part of the rows, as once, few or many counts, or as a class when the clone is expanded.

>-|TRBV5-1|TRBJ1-1|-|12
TGCGCCAGCAGCCAGACAGGACCTGAAGCTTTCTTT
CASSQTGPEAFF
>-|TRBV5-4|TRBJ1-2|TRBD1|14
TGTGCCAGCAGCCCCATAACGACAGGGATTGGCTACACCTTC
CASSPITTGIGYTF
>-|TRBV19|TRBJ2-3|TRBD1|15
TGTGCCAGTAAGAGGGGACAGGGTCACACAGATACGCAGTATTTT
CASKRGQGHTDTQYF
>-|TRBV9|TRBJ1-3|TRBD1|16
TGTGCCAGCAGCGTAGAGACAGGGGGCTTTTGGGACACCATATATTTT
CASSVETGGFWDTIYF
>-|TRBV5-1|TRBJ2-7|TRBD2|15
TGCGCCAGCAGCCGTCTAGCGGGGAAAGAGTACGAGCAGTACTTC
CASSRLAGKEYEQYF
>-|TRBV10-3|TRBJ1-4|-|13
TGTGCCATCAGCGGGGGAGTTAATGAAAAACTGTTTTTT
CAISGGVNEKLFF
>once|TRBV19|TRBJ2-7|-|15
TGTGCCAGTAGTATAGAGTTAGCTTCGTCCCCCGAGCAGTACTTC
CASSIELASSPEQYF
>-|TRBV28|TRBJ2-3|-|15
TGTGCCAGCAGTTCGAGGGCCCTGTCGAGGGATACGCAGTATTTT
CASSSRALSRDTQYF
>few|TRBV14|TRBJ1-4|-|14
TGTGCCAGCAGCCCGTACCACGGGAATGAAAAACTGTTTTTT
CASSPYHGNEKLFF
>-|TRBV28|TRBJ1-1|-|13
TGTGCCAGCAGAGCGCAGCTGAACACTGAAGCTTTCTTT
CASRAQLNTEAFF
>-|TRBV7-7|TRBJ2-5|-|15
TGTGCTAGCAGCTTAGGGCGCACCGGGGGAGCGACCCAGTACTTC
CASSLGRTGGATQYF
>-|TRBV27|TRBJ2-1|-|12
TGTGCCACGGTGGTGGGGGCAGGGGAGCAGTTCTTC
CATVVGAGEQFF
>-|TRBV19|TRBJ1-1|-|13
TGTGCCAGTAGTATGGCCCCGTACACTGAAGCTTTCTTT
CASSMAPYTEAFF
>-|TRBV5-6|TRBJ2-7|-|12
TGTGCCAGCAGCCCCGGAGGGTGGGAGCAGTACTTC
CASSPGGWEQYF
>-|TRBV29-1|TRBJ2-2|TRBD1|15
TGCAGCGTTCGAGACAGGGGGTCGAACACCGGGGAGCTGTTTTTT
CSVRDRGSNTGELFF
>few|TRBV27|TRBJ1-2|-|13
TGTGCCAGCGCGACGACAGCCTCCTATGGCTACACCTTC
CASATTASYGYTF
>few|TRBV7-9|TRBJ1-6|TRBD1|13
TGTGCCAGCAGGCAGGGGGGTGATTCACCCCTCCACTTT
CASRQGGDSPLHF
>-|TRBV7-6|TRBJ2-1|-|13
TGTGCCAGCAGCTTAGAACGGTACAATGAGCAGTTCTTC
CASSLERYNEQFF
>-|TRBV5-8|TRBJ1-5|-|14
TGTGCCAGCAGCTTGGAACTCGGCAATCAGCCCCAGCATTTT
CASSLELGNQPQHF
>once|TRBV28|TRBJ1-2|TRBD1|13
TGTGCCAGCAGGGGGACAGGGGGCCGGGGCTACACCTTC
CASRGTGGRGYTF
>-|TRBV4-1|TRBJ2-1|-|17
TGCGCCAGCAGCCGTTATAATACGGGGTCCTACGACAATGAGCAGTTCTTC
CASSRYNTGSYDNEQFF
>-|TRBV4-3|TRBJ2-5|TRBD2|16
TGCGCCAGCAGCCAAGTTAGCGGGGGGGATGCCGGGACCCAGTACTTC
CASSQVSGGDAGTQYF
>-|TRBV28|TRBJ2-2|-|15
TGTGCCAGCAGTTTATCTGGGCCGGACACCGGGGAGCTGTTTTTT
CASSLSGPDTGELFF
>-|TRBV18|TRBJ1-2|-|14
TGTGCCAGCTCACAGGGACTGTTAAACTATGGCTACACCTTC
CASSQGLLNYGYTF
>once|TRBV27|TRBJ2-3|TRBD1|14
TGTGCCAGCAGTTTGGACAGGGGCACAGATACGCAGTATTTT
CASSLDRGTDTQYF
>-|TRBV9|TRBJ2-3|TRBD2|15
TGTGCCAGCAGTCGACTAGCGGGAGAAACAGATACGCAGTATTTT
CASSRLAGETDTQYF
>-|TRBV18|TRBJ1-3|TRBD1|16
TGTGCCAGCTCACCTTTGCAGGGGGACTCTGGAAACACCATATATTTT
CASSPLQGDSGNTIYF
>-|TRBV12-3/TRBV12-4|TRBJ1-4|-|13
TGTGCCAGCAGGTCAGGAGGAAAGGAAAAACTGTTTTTT
CASRSGGKEKLFF
>once|TRBV9|TRBJ2-1|-|13
TGTGCCAGCAGCGTAGCCGGGTACAATGAGCAGTTCTTC
CASSVAGYNEQFF
>-|TRBV10-3|TRBJ1-1|-|17
TGTGCCATCAGTGAGTCGAGGGTCGGGTTAGAGAACACTGAAGCTTTCTTT
CAISESRVGLENTEAFF
>-|TRBV12-3/TRBV12-4|TRBJ2-2|-|13
TGTGCCAGCAGTTCCCGGGGGACCGGGGAGCTGTTTTTT
CASSSRGTGELFF
>-|TRBV7-2|TRBJ2-5|-|16
TGTGCCAGCAGCTTATCACCCCCAGGAACCGGGGGGACCCAGTACTTC
CASSLSPPGTGGTQYF
>-|TRBV10-3|TRBJ1-3|-|14
TGTGCCATCAGTGAGTCGACGGGGGGAAACACCATATATTTT
CAISESTGGNTIYF
>-|TRBV5-5|TRBJ1-1|-|16
TGTGCCAGCAGCCGTGTTGTGGGGAGAACGAACACTGAAGCTTTCTTT
CASSRVVGRTNTEAFF
>-|TRBV5-6|TRBJ1-1|-|14
TGTGCCAGCAGCTTACAGGTGATGAACACTGAAGCTTTCTTT
CASSLQVMNTEAFF
>-|TRBV18|TRBJ1-1|-|12
TGTGCCAGCTCACCACCGACAGGAAAAGCTTTCTTT
CASSPPTGKAFF
>many|TRBV5-4|TRBJ2-7|TRBD2|14
TGTGCCAGCAGCTTTAGCGGGAGTAGTTACGAGCAGTACTTC
CASSFSGSSYEQYF
>-|TRBV27|TRBJ2-5|-|15
TGTGCCAGCAGTTTATCGGGAGGCAGGGTAGAGACCCAGTACTTC
CASSLSGGRVETQYF
>-|TRBV19|TRBJ1-5|-|15
TGTGCCAGTAGTATTGAGTCCCTCCCCAATCAGCCCCAGCATTTT
CASSIESLPNQPQHF
>-|TRBV29-1|TRBJ1-5|TRBD1|13
TGCAGCGTTGCAGGGGGCAGCAATCAGCCCCAGCATTTT
CSVAGGSNQPQHF
>-|TRBV7-9|TRBJ1-4|TRBD1|16
TGTGCCAGCAGCCATAGACTTGGGACAGGAGATGAAAAACTGTTTTTT
CASSHRLGTGDEKLFF
>-|TRBV4-3|TRBJ2-3|TRBD2|17
TGCGCCAGCAGCCAAGCGTCTGCTAGCGGACACACAGATACGCAGTATTTT
CASSQASASGHTDTQYF
>once|TRBV7-8|TRBJ1-3|TRBD1|14
TGTGCCAGCAGCCCAGGGACAGCAGGAAACACCATATATTTT
CASSPGTAGNTIYF
>-|TRBV6-4|TRBJ1-3|-|16
TGTGCCAGCAGTTCAACCTCAGGGTACTCTGGAAACACCATATATTTT
CASSSTSGYSGNTIYF
>-|TRBV24-1|TRBJ2-4|-|15
TGTGCCACCAGCCCCTCTACTGGACAGAAAAACATTCAGTACTTC
CATSPSTGQKNIQYF
>-|TRBV29-1|TRBJ2-3|TRBD2|16
TGCAGCTCTGATCCCCCCGGGGGGGGCTATACAGATACGCAGTATTTT
CSSDPPGGGYTDTQYF
>-|TRBV10-2|TRBJ2-3|-|14
TGCGCCAGCAGTGAGTCGCCGGCGGGAGATACGCAGTATTTT
CASSESPAGDTQYF
>-|TRBV14|TRBJ2-7|-|17
TGTGCCAGCAGCCTAATCCAGCTATTAGACAGTCGTTCCGAGCAGTACTTC
CASSLIQLLDSRSEQYF
>-|TRBV7-8|TRBJ2-2|-|15
TGTGCCAGCAGCTTGACAAAGGCGAGCACCGGGGAGCTGTTTTTT
CASSLTKASTGELFF
>-|TRBV5-6|TRBJ1-2|-|12
TGTGCCAGCAGCTTGGTTCTGGAGGGCTACACCTTC
CASSLVLEGYTF
>-|TRBV2|TRBJ2-1|TRBD2|16
TGTGCCAGCAGGGCTAGCGGGATCCCATCCCACAATGAGCAGTTCTTC
CASRASGIPSHNEQFF
>-|TRBV18|TRBJ1-2|-|15
TGTGCCAGCTCACCACCCGGGGGGCTCCCGTATGGCTACACCTTC
CASSPPGGLPYGYTF
>-|TRBV10-2|TRBJ2-3|-|15
TGCGCCAGCAGGGGCTTCTACGTTGGCACAGATACGCAGTATTTT
CASRGFYVGTDTQYF
>-|TRBV11-2|TRBJ1-2|TRBD1|14
TGTGCCAGCAGCTTCGCCACAGGGGCTTATGGCTACACCTTC
CASSFATGAYGYTF
>once|TRBV7-8|TRBJ2-5|-|12
TGTGCCAGCAGCTTTTCTTCGGAGACCCAGTACTTC
CASSFSSETQYF